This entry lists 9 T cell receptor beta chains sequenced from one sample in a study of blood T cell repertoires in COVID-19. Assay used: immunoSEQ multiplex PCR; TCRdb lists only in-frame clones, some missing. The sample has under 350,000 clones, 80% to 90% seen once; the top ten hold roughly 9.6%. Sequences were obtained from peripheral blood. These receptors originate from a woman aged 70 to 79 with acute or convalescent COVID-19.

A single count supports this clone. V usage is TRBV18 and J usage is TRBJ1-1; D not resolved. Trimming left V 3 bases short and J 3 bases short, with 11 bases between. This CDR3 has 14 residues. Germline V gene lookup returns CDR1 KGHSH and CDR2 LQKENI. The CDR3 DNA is TGTGCCAGCTCACCCCAGGCGGGGTACACTGAAGCTTTCTTT. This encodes CASSPQAGYTEAFF.

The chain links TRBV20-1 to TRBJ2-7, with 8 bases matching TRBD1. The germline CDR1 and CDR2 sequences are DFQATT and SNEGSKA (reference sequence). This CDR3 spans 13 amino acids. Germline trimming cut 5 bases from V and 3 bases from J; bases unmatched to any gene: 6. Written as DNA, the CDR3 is TGCAGTGCTCGTGGACAGGGCCTCTACGAGCAGTACTTC. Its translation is CSARGQGLYEQYF.

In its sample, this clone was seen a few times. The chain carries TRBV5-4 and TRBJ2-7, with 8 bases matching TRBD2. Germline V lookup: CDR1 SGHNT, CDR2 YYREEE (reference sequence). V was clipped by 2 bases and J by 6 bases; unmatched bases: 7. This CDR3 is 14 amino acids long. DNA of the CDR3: TGTGCCAGCAGCTTCCAAGGAGGGACTAGCGAGCAGTACTTC. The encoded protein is CASSFQGGTSEQYF.

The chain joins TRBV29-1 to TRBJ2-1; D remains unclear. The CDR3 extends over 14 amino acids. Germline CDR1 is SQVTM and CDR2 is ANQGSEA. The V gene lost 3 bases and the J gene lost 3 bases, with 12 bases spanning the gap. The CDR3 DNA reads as TGCAGCGTTGATGGTGGCCCTTTCTACAATGAGCAGTTCTTC. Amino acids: CSVDGGPFYNEQFF.

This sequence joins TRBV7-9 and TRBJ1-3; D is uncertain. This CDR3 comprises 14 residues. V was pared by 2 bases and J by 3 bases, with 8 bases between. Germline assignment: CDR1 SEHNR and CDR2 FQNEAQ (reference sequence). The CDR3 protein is CASSLLGVGNTIYF. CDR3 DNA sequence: TGTGCCAGCAGCTTACTCGGGGTTGGAAACACCATATATTTT. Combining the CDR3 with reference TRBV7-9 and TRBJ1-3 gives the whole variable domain DTGVSQNPRHKITKRGQNVTFRCDPISEHNRLYWYRQTLGQGPEFLTYFQNEAQLEKSRLLSDRFSAERPKGSFSTLEIQRTEQGDSAMYLCASSLLGVGNTIYFGEGSWLTVV.

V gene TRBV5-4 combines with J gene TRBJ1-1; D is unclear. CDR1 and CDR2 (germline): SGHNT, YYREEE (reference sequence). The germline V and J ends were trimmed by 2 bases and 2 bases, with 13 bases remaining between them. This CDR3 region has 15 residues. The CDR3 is CASSFLRSTNTEAFF. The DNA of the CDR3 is TGTGCCAGCAGCTTTTTGAGGTCAACAAACACTGAAGCTTTCTTT.

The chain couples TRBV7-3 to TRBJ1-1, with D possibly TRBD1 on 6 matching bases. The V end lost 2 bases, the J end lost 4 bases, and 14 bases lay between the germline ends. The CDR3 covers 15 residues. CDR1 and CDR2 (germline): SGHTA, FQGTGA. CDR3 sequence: CASSLEGLGGTEAFF. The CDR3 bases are TGTGCCAGCAGCTTAGAGGGACTAGGGGGCACTGAAGCTTTCTTT.

CDR3 DNA sequence: TGTGCCAGCTCACCTTCCAGTCTCAATCAGCCCCAGCATTTT. Protein product: CASSPSSLNQPQHF. The chain recombines TRBV18 with TRBJ1-5; no clear D gene. CDR3 length: 14 residues. V was trimmed by 3 bases and J by 3 bases, leaving 9 bases between them. The V gene's germline CDR1 is KGHSH and CDR2 LQKENI.

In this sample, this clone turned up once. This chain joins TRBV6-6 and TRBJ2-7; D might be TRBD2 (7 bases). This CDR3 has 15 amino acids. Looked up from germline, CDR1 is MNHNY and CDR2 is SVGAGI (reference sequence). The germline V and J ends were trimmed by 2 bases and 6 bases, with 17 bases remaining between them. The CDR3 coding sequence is TGTGCCAGCAGTTACGGGGGCGGGGGCTTATCCGAGCAGTACTTC. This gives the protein CASSYGGGGLSEQYF.